These 9 T cell receptor beta chains came from one sample sequenced in a study of CD8 T cells in ankylosing spondylitis. One entry per CDR3 protein, called by TCRdb with MiXCR from the 5' RACE reads. The table lists some 200,000 distinct CDR3 sequences, roughly 13% of them singletons, with approximately 15% in the top ten. Sequencing was done on a sample of blood, either unsorted or a sorted T cell fraction (not recorded which). All receptors derive from a male donor with ankylosing spondylitis or in good health (not recorded which).

The chain links TRBV7-9 to TRBJ2-7, with 7 bases identical to TRBD1. Per germline, CDR1 SEHNR and CDR2 FQNEAQ (reference sequence). This CDR3 has 15 residues. The ends lost 5 bases at V and 1 base at J; junction bases unmatched: 8. The CDR3 reads CASSPRQGGSYEQYF. In DNA form, the CDR3 reads TGTGCCAGCAGCCCCAGACAGGGTGGGTCCTACGAGCAGTACTTC.

The chain carries TRBV4-1 and TRBJ2-5, with TRBD2 as a possible D gene (7 bases). The CDR3 spans 19 residues. V dropped 0 bases and J dropped 5 bases, with 25 bases sitting between them. Germline assignment: CDR1 MGHRA and CDR2 YSYEKL. The CDR3 loop is CASSQDLEFRGGWVETQYF. DNA of the CDR3: TGCGCCAGCAGCCAAGATCTGGAGTTTAGGGGGGGTTGGGTTGAGACCCAGTACTTC.

This clonotype was seen repeatedly, ten times or more. The gene calls are TRBV7-9 and TRBJ2-5; D perhaps matches TRBD1 (6 bases). The CDR3 has 14 residues. Germline V gene data show CDR1 as SEHNR and CDR2 as FQNEAQ (reference sequence). Trimming took off 7 bases at V and 1 base at J, with 13 bases between the two ends. CDR3 in amino acids: CASKFTGIQETQYF. DNA for the CDR3: TGTGCCAGCAAATTCACAGGGATCCAAGAGACCCAGTACTTC.

This clonotype was observed a few times. The V call is TRBV9, the J call TRBJ2-1, with 8 bases identical to TRBD1. This CDR3 spans 15 amino acids. V was pared by 3 bases and J by 8 bases, with 10 bases of the junction left unmatched. CDR1 is SGDLS and CDR2 is YYNGEE in the germline V gene. CDR3 bases: TGTGCCAGCAGCGCCGCAGGGGGCTTTAAGGATGAGCAGTTCTTC. Translation gives CASSAAGGFKDEQFF.

The gene calls are TRBV30 and TRBJ2-1; a weak D match, TRBD1 (5 bases). CDR1 is GTSNPN, CDR2 SVGIG, per germline (reference sequence). The V and J ends lost 2 bases and 5 bases respectively, with 7 bases between them. The CDR3 spans 12 residues. As DNA, the CDR3 is TGTGCCTGGAGTACAGGCCACAATGAGCAGTTCTTC. Translating gives CAWSTGHNEQFF.

In its sample, this clonotype was seen a few times. The J gene is TRBJ1-5, the V gene TRBV7-9; D call uncertain. CDR3 length equals 14 residues. Per the germline V gene, CDR1 is SEHNR and CDR2 is FQNEAQ (reference sequence). The V gene lost 0 bases and the J gene lost 2 bases, with 5 bases spanning the gap. In DNA, the CDR3 is TGTGCCAGCAGCTTAGCGACGGGCAATCAGCCCCAGCATTTT. Protein: CASSLATGNQPQHF.

On this clonotype: No conserved phenylalanine or tryptophan is present at the end of the CDR3, so a read error is the likely explanation. This chain uses TRBV29-1 with TRBJ2-3; 7 bases match TRBD2. Germline lookup yields CDR1 SQVTM and CDR2 ANQGSEA. Losses at the gene ends were 7 bases for V and 2 bases for J; bases not matched to a gene: 9. The CDR3 extends over 14 amino acids. The CDR3 nucleotides are TGCAGCGGCGGATCTAGCGGCATCACAGATACGCAGTATTTA. This gives the protein CSGGSSGITDTQYL.

This clonotype occurred a few times. The chain combines TRBV6-5 with TRBJ1-1, with D uncertain. Germline V gene sequence: CDR1 MNHEY, CDR2 SVGAGI. Trimming removed 2 bases from V and 3 bases from J, with 10 bases in between. The CDR3 runs to 14 residues. The CDR3 DNA follows: TGTGCCAGCAGTTACAAAGCCCGGGACACTGAAGCTTTCTTT. It encodes CASSYKARDTEAFF.

This clonotype was counted ten times or more. This sequence joins TRBV7-2 and TRBJ1-2; D gene ambiguous. CDR3 length equals 16 residues. CDR1 and CDR2 from the germline V gene are SGHTA and FQGNSA. Trimming cost V 5 bases and J 0 bases, with 16 bases left between them. CDR3 bases: TGTGCCAGCAGCCCCCGGTGGTGGCGACCTAACTATGGCTACACCTTC. Its translation is CASSPRWWRPNYGYTF. Looking up the rest from reference TRBV7-2 and TRBJ1-2 gives the full variable domain: GAGVSQSPSNKVTEKGKDVELRCDPISGHTALYWYRQSLGQGLEFLIYFQGNSAPDKSGLPSDRFSAERTGGSVSTLTIQRTQQEDSAVYLCASSPRWWRPNYGYTFGSGTRLTVV.